Listed below are T cell receptor beta chains from one sample, sequenced in a study of blood T cell repertoires in COVID-19. Measured with immunoSEQ multiplex PCR; TCRdb has only the in-frame clones, and not every one. This table holds some 220,000 clones, around 87% found once. Sequenced: PBMCs or T cells enriched from blood (not recorded which). The receptor source for this set is a woman aged 18-29 years in a cohort exposed to, infected with or recovered from COVID-19 (not recorded which). Each CDR3 is given with its conserved first and last residue. The D gene is left open where the match is weak.

TRBD1	TRBV10-3	TRBJ1-2	CAVSDKGASEYGYTF
.	TRBV29-1	TRBJ1-5	CSVGFGLLGPQHF
.	TRBV10-2	TRBJ1-2	CASSPQSQSGGYTF
TRBD1	TRBV2	TRBJ1-2	CATQGQGQGYTF
.	TRBV11-2	TRBJ1-1	CASSRPTHGKNTEAFF
.	TRBV3-1/TRBV3-2	TRBJ1-6	CASSQDLGPFSSPLHF
.	TRBV7-9	TRBJ1-4	CASSLVGARDEKLFF
.	TRBV5-1	TRBJ1-1	CASSLVQGFEAFF
.	TRBV25-1	TRBJ1-2	CASSSDRPRGYTF
TRBD1	TRBV5-4	TRBJ1-4	CASSQQGANEKLFF
.	TRBV7-6	TRBJ2-1	CASSLVAESSYNEQFF
.	TRBV2	TRBJ2-1	CASSLYNEQFF
TRBD2	TRBV12-3/TRBV12-4	TRBJ2-4	CASRGSGNIQYF
.	TRBV6-1	TRBJ1-6	CASSEKGFGDSPLHF
.	TRBV15	TRBJ1-4	CATSRSWGGEEKLFF
TRBD1	TRBV7-2	TRBJ1-1	CASSLGQLGEAFF
TRBD2	TRBV27	TRBJ2-3	CASSSLAGGNTDTQYF
TRBD1	TRBV7-2	TRBJ1-4	CASSTRQGAPGKLFF
.	TRBV19	TRBJ1-1	CASSIRQGMAEAFF
TRBD1	TRBV4-1	TRBJ1-6	CASSHPGQDPYNSALHF
TRBD1	TRBV7-2	TRBJ1-6	CASSPPRLGTGGYNSPLHF
TRBD2	TRBV5-6	TRBJ2-7	CASSRGAGVGYEQYF
.	TRBV5-5	TRBJ1-2	CASSLAPAGSNYGYTF
.	TRBV7-3	TRBJ1-1	CASSWTGSATEAFF
.	TRBV19	TRBJ1-3	CASSMWVPGPTGNTIYF
TRBD2	TRBV28	TRBJ2-6	CASNGGSSGANVLTF
.	TRBV9	TRBJ1-2	CASSVHGGADYGYTF
TRBD2	TRBV7-8	TRBJ2-1	CASSLGPRREGFEQFF
.	TRBV7-6	TRBJ1-1	CASSQRGGTEAFF
TRBD1	TRBV10-3	TRBJ1-5	CAISQGGSGDQPQHF
.	TRBV24-1	TRBJ1-5	CATSGGQSPSNQPQHF
TRBD1	TRBV5-6	TRBJ1-2	CASSLPGRQGAPGGYTF